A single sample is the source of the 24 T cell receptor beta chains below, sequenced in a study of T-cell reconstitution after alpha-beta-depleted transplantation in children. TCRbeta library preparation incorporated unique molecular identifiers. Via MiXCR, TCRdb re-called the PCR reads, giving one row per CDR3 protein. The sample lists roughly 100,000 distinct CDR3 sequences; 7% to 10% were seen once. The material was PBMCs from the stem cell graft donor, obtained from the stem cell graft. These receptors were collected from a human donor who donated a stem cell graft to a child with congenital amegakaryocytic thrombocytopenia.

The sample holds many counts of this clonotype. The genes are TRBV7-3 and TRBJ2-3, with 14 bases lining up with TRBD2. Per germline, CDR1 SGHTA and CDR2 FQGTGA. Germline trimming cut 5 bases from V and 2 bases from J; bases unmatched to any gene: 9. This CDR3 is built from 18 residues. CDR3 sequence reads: CASSRLAGGPRTTDTQYF. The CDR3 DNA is TGTGCCAGCAGCAGACTAGCGGGAGGGCCTCGCACCACAGATACGCAGTATTTT.

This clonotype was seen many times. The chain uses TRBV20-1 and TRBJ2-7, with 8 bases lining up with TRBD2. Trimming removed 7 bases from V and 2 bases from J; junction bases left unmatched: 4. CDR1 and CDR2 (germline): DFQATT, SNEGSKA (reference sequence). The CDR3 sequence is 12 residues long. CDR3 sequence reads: CSGGREAYEQYF. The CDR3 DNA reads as TGCAGTGGTGGGCGGGAGGCCTACGAGCAGTACTTC.

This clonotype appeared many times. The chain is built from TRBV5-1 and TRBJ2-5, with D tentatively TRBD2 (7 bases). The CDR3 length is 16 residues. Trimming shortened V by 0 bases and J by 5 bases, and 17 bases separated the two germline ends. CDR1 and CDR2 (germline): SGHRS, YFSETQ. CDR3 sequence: CASSLAGIRGGETQYF. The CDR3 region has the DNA TGCGCCAGCAGCTTGGCCGGGATAAGGGGGGGGGAGACCCAGTACTTC.

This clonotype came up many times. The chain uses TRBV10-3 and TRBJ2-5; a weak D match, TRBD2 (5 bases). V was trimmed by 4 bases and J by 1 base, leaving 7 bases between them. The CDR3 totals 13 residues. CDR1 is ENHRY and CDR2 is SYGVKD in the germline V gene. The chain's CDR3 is CAISVDSQETQYF. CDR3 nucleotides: TGTGCCATCAGTGTGGACTCCCAAGAGACCCAGTACTTC.

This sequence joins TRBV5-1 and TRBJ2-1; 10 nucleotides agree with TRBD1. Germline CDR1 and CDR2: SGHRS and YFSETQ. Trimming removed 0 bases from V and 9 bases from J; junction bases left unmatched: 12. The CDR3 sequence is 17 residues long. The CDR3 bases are TGCGCCAGCAGCTTGGCGGGGACAGGGGCCGCTCAGGGTGAGCAGTTCTTC. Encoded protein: CASSLAGTGAAQGEQFF.

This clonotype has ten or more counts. CDR3 sequence: CASTGGALAGNTIYF. CDR3 DNA sequence: TGTGCCAGCACCGGGGGCGCTCTTGCTGGAAACACCATATATTTT. This chain uses TRBV7-2 with TRBJ1-3; D is possibly TRBD1 (6 bases). The CDR3 length is 15 residues. Trimming took 7 bases from V and 2 from J, leaving 15 bases between them. In germline, CDR1 is SGHTA, CDR2 FQGNSA. Combining the CDR3 with reference TRBV7-2 and TRBJ1-3 gives the whole variable domain GAGVSQSPSNKVTEKGKDVELRCDPISGHTALYWYRQSLGQGLEFLIYFQGNSAPDKSGLPSDRFSAERTGGSVSTLTIQRTQQEDSAVYLCASTGGALAGNTIYFGEGSWLTVV.

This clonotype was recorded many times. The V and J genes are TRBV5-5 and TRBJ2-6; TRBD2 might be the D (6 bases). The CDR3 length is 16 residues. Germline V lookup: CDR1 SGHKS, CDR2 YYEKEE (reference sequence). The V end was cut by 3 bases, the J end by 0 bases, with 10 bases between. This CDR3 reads CASSSGLRSGANVLTF. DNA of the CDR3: TGTGCCAGCAGCTCGGGACTTCGCTCTGGGGCCAACGTCCTGACTTTC.

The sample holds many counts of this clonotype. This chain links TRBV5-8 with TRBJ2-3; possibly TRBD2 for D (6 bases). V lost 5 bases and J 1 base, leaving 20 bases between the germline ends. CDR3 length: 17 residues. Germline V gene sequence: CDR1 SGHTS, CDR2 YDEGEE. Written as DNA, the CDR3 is TGTGCCAGCAGTTCAACGTTGTGGGGGGTTCGCACAGATACGCAGTATTTT. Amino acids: CASSSTLWGVRTDTQYF.

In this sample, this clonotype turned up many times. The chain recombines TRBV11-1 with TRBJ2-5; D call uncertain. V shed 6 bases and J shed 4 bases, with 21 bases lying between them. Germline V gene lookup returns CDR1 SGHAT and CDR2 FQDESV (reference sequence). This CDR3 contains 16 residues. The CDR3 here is CASSRRRGLKRETQYF. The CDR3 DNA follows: TGTGCCAGCAGTCGGCGCCGCGGATTAAAGCGAGAGACCCAGTACTTC.

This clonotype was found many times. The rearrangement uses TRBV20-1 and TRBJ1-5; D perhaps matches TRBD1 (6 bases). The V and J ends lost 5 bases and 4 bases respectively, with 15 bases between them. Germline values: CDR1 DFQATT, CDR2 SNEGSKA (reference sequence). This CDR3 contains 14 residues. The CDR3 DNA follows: TGCAGTGCTGAACCAGGGGAAGGGAATCAGCCCCAGCATTTT. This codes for CSAEPGEGNQPQHF.

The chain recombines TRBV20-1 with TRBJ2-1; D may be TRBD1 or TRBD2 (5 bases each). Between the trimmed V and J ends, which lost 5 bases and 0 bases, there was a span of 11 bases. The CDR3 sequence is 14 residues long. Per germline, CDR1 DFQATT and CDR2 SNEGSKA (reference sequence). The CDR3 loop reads CSAEGRGSYNEQFF. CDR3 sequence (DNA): TGCAGTGCTGAGGGACGCGGCTCCTACAATGAGCAGTTCTTC.

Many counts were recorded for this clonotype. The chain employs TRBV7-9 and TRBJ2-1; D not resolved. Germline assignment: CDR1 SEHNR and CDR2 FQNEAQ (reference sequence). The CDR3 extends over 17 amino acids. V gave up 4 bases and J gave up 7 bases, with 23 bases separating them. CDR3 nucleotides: TGTGCCAGCAGCTCCCTGGGTAGCCGCCCGGTGAGTAATGAGCAGTTCTTC. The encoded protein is CASSSLGSRPVSNEQFF.

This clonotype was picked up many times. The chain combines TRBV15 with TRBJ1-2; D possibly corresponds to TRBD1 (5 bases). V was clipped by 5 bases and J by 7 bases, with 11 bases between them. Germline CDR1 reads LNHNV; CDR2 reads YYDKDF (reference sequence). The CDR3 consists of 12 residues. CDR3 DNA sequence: TGTGCCACCAGCGGTAACAGGATTGGCTACACCTTC. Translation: CATSGNRIGYTF.

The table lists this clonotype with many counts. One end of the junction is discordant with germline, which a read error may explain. CDR3 region: CASSEDRAGGPTF. CDR3 in DNA: TGTGCCAGCAGTGAAGATCGAGCGGGGGGACCGACCTTC. The chain couples TRBV6-1 to TRBJ2-7, with TRBD2 identical over 9 bases. This CDR3 has 13 amino acids. The germline V gene encodes CDR1 MNHNS and CDR2 SASEGT.

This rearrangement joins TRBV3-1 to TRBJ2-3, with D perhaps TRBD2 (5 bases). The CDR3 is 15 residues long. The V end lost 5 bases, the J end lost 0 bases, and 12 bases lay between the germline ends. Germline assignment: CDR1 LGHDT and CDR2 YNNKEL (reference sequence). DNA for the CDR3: TGTGCCAGCAGCTGGCGGAGCGGAAGCACAGATACGCAGTATTTT. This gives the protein CASSWRSGSTDTQYF.

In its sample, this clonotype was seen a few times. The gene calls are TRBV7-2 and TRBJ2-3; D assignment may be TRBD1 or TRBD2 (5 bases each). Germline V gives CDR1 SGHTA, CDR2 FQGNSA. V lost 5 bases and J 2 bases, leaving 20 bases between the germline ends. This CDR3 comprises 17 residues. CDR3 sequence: CASSPTRGSGHTDTQYF. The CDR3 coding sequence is TGTGCCAGCAGCCCAACACGAGGGAGCGGACACACAGATACGCAGTATTTT. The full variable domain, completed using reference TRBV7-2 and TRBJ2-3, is GAGVSQSPSNKVTEKGKDVELRCDPISGHTALYWYRQSLGQGLEFLIYFQGNSAPDKSGLPSDRFSAERTGGSVSTLTIQRTQQEDSAVYLCASSPTRGSGHTDTQYFGPGTRLTVL.

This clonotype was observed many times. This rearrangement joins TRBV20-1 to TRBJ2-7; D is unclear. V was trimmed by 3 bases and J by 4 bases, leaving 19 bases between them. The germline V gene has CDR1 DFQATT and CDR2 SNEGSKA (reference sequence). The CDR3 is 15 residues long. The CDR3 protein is CSASKGHSSTYEQYF. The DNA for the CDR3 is TGCAGTGCTAGTAAAGGCCATTCGTCTACTTACGAGCAGTACTTC.

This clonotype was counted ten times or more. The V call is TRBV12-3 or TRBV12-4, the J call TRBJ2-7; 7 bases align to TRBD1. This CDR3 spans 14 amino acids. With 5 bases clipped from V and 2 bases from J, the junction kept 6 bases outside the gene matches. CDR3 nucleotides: TGTGCCAGCAGTCCAAGACAGGGTACCTACGAGCAGTACTTC. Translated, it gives CASSPRQGTYEQYF.

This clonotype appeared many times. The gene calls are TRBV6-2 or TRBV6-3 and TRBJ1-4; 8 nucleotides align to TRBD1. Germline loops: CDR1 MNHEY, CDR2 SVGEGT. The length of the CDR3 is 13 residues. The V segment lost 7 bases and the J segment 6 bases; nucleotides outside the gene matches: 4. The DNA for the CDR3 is TGTGCCAGCACCTCGGGACAGGATGAAAAACTGTTTTTT. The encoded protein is CASTSGQDEKLFF.

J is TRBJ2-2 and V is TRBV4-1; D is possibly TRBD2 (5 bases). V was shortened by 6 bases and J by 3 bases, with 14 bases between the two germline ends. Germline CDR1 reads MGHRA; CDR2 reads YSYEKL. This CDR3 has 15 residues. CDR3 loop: CASRESGSYTGELFF. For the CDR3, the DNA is TGCGCCAGCAGGGAGTCGGGGAGTTACACCGGGGAGCTGTTTTTT.

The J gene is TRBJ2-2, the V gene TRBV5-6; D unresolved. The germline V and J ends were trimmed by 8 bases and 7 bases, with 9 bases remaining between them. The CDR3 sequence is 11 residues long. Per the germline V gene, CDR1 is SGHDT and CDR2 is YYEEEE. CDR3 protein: CARGLFGELFF. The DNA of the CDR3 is TGTGCCAGGGGCTTATTCGGGGAGCTGTTTTTT.

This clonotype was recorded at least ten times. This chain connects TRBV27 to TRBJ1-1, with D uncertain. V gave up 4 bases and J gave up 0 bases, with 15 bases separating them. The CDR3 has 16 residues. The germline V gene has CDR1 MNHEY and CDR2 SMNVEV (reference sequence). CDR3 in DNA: TGTGCCAGCAGTTCCGGACTGATATTCATGAACACTGAAGCTTTCTTT. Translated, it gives CASSSGLIFMNTEAFF.

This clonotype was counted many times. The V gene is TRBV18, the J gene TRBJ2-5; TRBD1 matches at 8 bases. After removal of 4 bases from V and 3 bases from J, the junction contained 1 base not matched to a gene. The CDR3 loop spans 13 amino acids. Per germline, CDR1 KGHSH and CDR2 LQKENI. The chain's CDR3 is CASSRGQEETQYF. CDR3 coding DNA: TGTGCCAGCTCACGGGGACAGGAAGAGACCCAGTACTTC.

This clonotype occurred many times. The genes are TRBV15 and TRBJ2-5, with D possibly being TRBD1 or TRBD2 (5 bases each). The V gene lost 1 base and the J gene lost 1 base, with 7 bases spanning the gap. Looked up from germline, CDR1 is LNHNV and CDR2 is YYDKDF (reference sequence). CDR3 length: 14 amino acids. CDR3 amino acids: CATSRGGSQETQYF. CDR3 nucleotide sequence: TGTGCCACCAGCAGAGGGGGGAGCCAAGAGACCCAGTACTTC.